This entry lists 15 T cell receptor beta chains sequenced from one sample in a study of CD8+ T cells in alopecia areata. Following extraction, RNA underwent reverse transcription to cDNA, which served as the sequencing template. The data were produced by immunoSEQ multiplex PCR, yet TCRdb's version contains in-frame clones alone and is incomplete. The table shows some 170,000 clones, with roughly 59% occurring only once. Sample: CD4+ T cells sorted from blood, taken at week 0. The receptor set was obtained from a human donor with alopecia areata.

This rearrangement joins TRBV7-3 to TRBJ2-1; 7 bases map to TRBD2. Trimming cost V 5 bases and J 9 bases; bases outside gene matches: 19. CDR1 and CDR2 from the germline V gene are SGHTA and FQGTGA. This CDR3 region has 17 residues. The chain's CDR3 is CASSPDALAAGPGEQFF. CDR3 DNA: TGTGCCAGCAGCCCCGACGCGCTAGCGGCGGGACCGGGTGAGCAGTTCTTC.

In DNA, the CDR3 is TGTGCCAGCAGCTTAGGACCCACGGATACAGATACGCAGTATTTT. Residues: CASSLGPTDTDTQYF. The chain couples TRBV7-6 to TRBJ2-3; no definite D call. V dropped 1 base and J dropped 3 bases, with 11 bases sitting between them. The V gene's germline CDR1 is SGHVS and CDR2 FNYEAQ. The CDR3 covers 15 residues.

This clone was recorded only once. The chain joins TRBV6-1 to TRBJ1-6; 9 nucleotides line up with TRBD1. Unmatched junction bases numbered 7, after V lost 6 bases and J lost 10 bases. This CDR3 contains 14 residues. Germline CDR1 and CDR2: MNHNS and SASEGT. In DNA, the CDR3 is TGTGCCAGCAGAAGACAGGGGGAATTCTCACCCCTCCACTTT. Translated, it gives CASRRQGEFSPLHF.

This clone has only a few counts. The chain carries TRBV14 and TRBJ2-2, with 7 bases matching TRBD1. Germline lookup yields CDR1 SGHDN and CDR2 FVKESK. The CDR3 has 13 amino acids. V lost 6 bases to trimming and J lost 4 bases; unmatched junction nucleotides: 2. The CDR3 region has the DNA TGTGCCAGCAGTTGGACAGGCACCGGGGAGCTGTTTTTT. Amino acid sequence: CASSWTGTGELFF.

This chain connects TRBV29-1 to TRBJ2-2; 7 nucleotides line up with TRBD2. The junction had 14 bases not matched to a gene; V was cut back by 6 bases and J by 4 bases. Germline values: CDR1 SQVTM, CDR2 ANQGSEA. The length of the CDR3 is 16 residues. In DNA, the CDR3 is TGCAGCGTCACCGGTTTGATGGGACTACCCACCGGGGAGCTGTTTTTT. It translates to CSVTGLMGLPTGELFF.

The V and J genes are TRBV29-1 and TRBJ2-5, with 11 bases fitting TRBD2. CDR3 size: 14 residues. Germline V gene sequence: CDR1 SQVTM, CDR2 ANQGSEA. V shed 6 bases and J 4 bases; nucleotides not matched to a gene: 7. The CDR3 DNA reads TGCAGCGTAGTAGCGGGGGGGCGTGGAGAGACCCAGTACTTC. This sequence encodes CSVVAGGRGETQYF.

The V call is TRBV29-1, the J call TRBJ1-1; maybe TRBD1 (6 bases). The CDR3 loop spans 14 amino acids. Trimming removed 6 bases from V and 0 bases from J, with 14 bases in between. Germline-derived CDR1 and CDR2 are SQVTM and ANQGSEA. The DNA for the CDR3 is TGCAGCGTCCTTGCCAGGGGTATGAACACTGAAGCTTTCTTT. As protein: CSVLARGMNTEAFF.

The chain combines TRBV7-2 with TRBJ2-5; TRBD2 matches 12 bases. This CDR3 contains 13 residues. Germline CDR1 and CDR2: SGHTA and FQGNSA. V shed 8 bases and J 5 bases; nucleotides not matched to a gene: 3. The CDR3 sequence: CASHLAGGETQYF. CDR3 nucleotide sequence: TGTGCCAGCCACCTAGCGGGGGGGGAGACCCAGTACTTC. The full variable domain, with the rest looked up from reference TRBV7-2 and TRBJ2-5, is GAGVSQSPSNKVTEKGKDVELRCDPISGHTALYWYRQSLGQGLEFLIYFQGNSAPDKSGLPSDRFSAERTGGSVSTLTIQRTQQEDSAVYLCASHLAGGETQYFGPGTRLLVL.

The J gene is TRBJ2-7, the V gene TRBV2; 7 positions match TRBD1. Germline V gene data show CDR1 as SNHLY and CDR2 as FYNNEI. The CDR3 length is 13 residues. V was clipped by 6 bases and J by 7 bases; unmatched bases: 9. CDR3 residues: CASRRRDRWEQYF. The CDR3, as DNA: TGTGCCAGCAGACGACGGGACAGATGGGAGCAGTACTTC.

The chain carries TRBV7-2 and TRBJ1-2; D gene uncertain. V lost 5 bases and J 11 bases, leaving 15 bases between the germline ends. CDR1 and CDR2 (germline): SGHTA, FQGNSA. This CDR3 has 12 amino acids. The CDR3 bases are TGTGCCAGCAGCCTGGACGAGGGCCCGTACACCTTC. Encoded protein: CASSLDEGPYTF.

The chain uses TRBV6-4 and TRBJ1-1; D unresolved. The V gene lost 3 bases and the J gene lost 1 base, with 6 bases spanning the gap. CDR1 is MRHNA, CDR2 SNTAGT, per germline. The CDR3 consists of 13 residues. In DNA form, the CDR3 reads TGTGCCAGCAGTGAAAAAGGGAACACTGAAGCTTTCTTT. Amino acid sequence: CASSEKGNTEAFF.

This clone was observed a single time. The genes are TRBV5-1 and TRBJ2-6; D ambiguous. Germline CDR1 and CDR2: SGHRS and YFSETQ. V gave up 4 bases and J gave up 0 bases, with 8 bases separating them. This CDR3 comprises 15 residues. The CDR3 here is CASSPSHSGANVLTF. CDR3 coding DNA: TGCGCCAGCAGCCCCAGCCACTCTGGGGCCAACGTCCTGACTTTC.

This sequence joins TRBV7-2 and TRBJ2-7; TRBD2 aligns across 7 bases. The V gene end was trimmed by 8 bases and the J gene end by 6 bases; junction bases not matched to a gene: 16. Germline V gives CDR1 SGHTA, CDR2 FQGNSA. The CDR3 has 15 amino acids. The CDR3 protein is CASSRGGVSSTEQYF. Written as DNA, the CDR3 is TGTGCCAGCTCCCGGGGAGGGGTTTCGTCGACCGAGCAGTACTTC.

The rearrangement links TRBV15 to TRBJ2-3, with D maybe TRBD1 (5 bases). CDR3 length: 16 amino acids. V dropped 4 bases and J dropped 2 bases, with 16 bases sitting between them. CDR1 is LNHNV, CDR2 YYDKDF, per germline (reference sequence). The CDR3 region has the DNA TGTGCCACCAGCAAAGATAGGGGCGCCTACACAGATACGCAGTATTTT. Its protein product is CATSKDRGAYTDTQYF.

The chain is built from TRBV29-1 and TRBJ1-1, with 9 bases lining up with TRBD1. Germline loops: CDR1 SQVTM, CDR2 ANQGSEA. The CDR3 has 13 amino acids. V lost 6 bases and J lost 5; bases outside the gene matches: 7. The CDR3 sequence: CSVATGGKTEAFF. The DNA for the CDR3 is TGCAGCGTAGCGACAGGGGGAAAAACTGAAGCTTTCTTT.